These 25 T cell receptor beta chains originate from one sample sequenced in a study of radiation and T cells in renal cell carcinoma. Time point described: blood 4 weeks post-SBRT, at nephrectomy. The treatment is: 15 Gy SBRT to primary tumor, nephrectomy 4 weeks later. The table came from immunoSEQ multiplex PCR; TCRdb's copy has only in-frame clones and leaves some out. Of around 45,000 clones listed, roughly 85% are singletons. Sequencing used blood, obtained from a patient whose treatment included radiotherapy and nephrectomy. These receptors were collected from a woman aged 65 to 85 with renal cell carcinoma.

This clone was seen only once. The chain has TRBV7-9 and TRBJ2-1; D is unresolved. With 1 base removed from V and 7 bases from J, the gap between germline ends came to 5 bases. The CDR3 spans 12 residues. CDR1 and CDR2 (germline): SEHNR, FQNEAQ (reference sequence). The CDR3 coding sequence is TGTGCCAGCAGCTTAGACCGTAATGAGCAGTTCTTC. Protein product: CASSLDRNEQFF.

In this sample, this clone turned up a few times. The chain has TRBV6-1 and TRBJ1-2; 12 nucleotides match TRBD1. Germline loops: CDR1 MNHNS, CDR2 SASEGT. There are 15 residues in the CDR3. V dropped 10 bases and J dropped 3; count of bases not matched to a gene: 9. CDR3 in DNA: TGTGCCATCCGCCGGGACAGGGGGCGCGACTATGGCTACACCTTC. Translated, it gives CAIRRDRGRDYGYTF.

This clone was seen only a few times. V usage is TRBV12-5 and J usage is TRBJ2-3; D tentatively reads TRBD1 or TRBD2 (6 bases each). CDR1 is LGHNT and CDR2 is FRNRAP in the germline V gene. There are 15 residues in the CDR3. V lost 2 bases and J 6 bases, leaving 15 bases between the germline ends. This CDR3 reads CASGLTTGRRDTQYF. CDR3 DNA sequence: TGTGCTAGTGGTTTGACTACAGGGAGGAGGGATACGCAGTATTTT.

The chain is built from TRBV15 and TRBJ2-3, with 7 positions matching TRBD2. The CDR3 has 17 residues. CDR1 LNHNV and CDR2 YYDKDF come from the germline V gene (reference sequence). Trimming at V came to 0 bases and at J to 1 base, leaving 7 bases not matched to a gene. This chain's CDR3 is CATSRDRIAGGTDTQYF. The CDR3, as DNA: TGTGCCACCAGCAGAGATCGGATAGCGGGTGGCACAGATACGCAGTATTTT.

The rearrangement links TRBV11-1 to TRBJ1-1, with TRBD1 as a possible D gene (5 bases). The germline V gene encodes CDR1 SGHAT and CDR2 FQDESV (reference sequence). This CDR3 region has 12 residues. V lost 4 bases and J lost 7, with 10 bases in between. The CDR3 sequence is CASSSRQLEAFF. Here the CDR3 DNA reads TGTGCCAGCAGCTCTAGACAGCTTGAAGCTTTCTTT.

This clone occurred once. V gene TRBV27 combines with J gene TRBJ1-2, with D possibly being TRBD1 (6 bases). V lost 1 base to trimming and J lost 8 bases, with 17 bases between them. CDR1 and CDR2 (germline): MNHEY, SMNVEV (reference sequence). This CDR3 contains 15 residues. CDR3 residues: CASSLFSSGQGGYTF. CDR3 bases: TGTGCCAGCAGTTTATTCTCCTCAGGCCAGGGGGGCTACACCTTC.

The genes are TRBV19 and TRBJ1-2; unclear D gene. This CDR3 comprises 15 residues. Trimming left V 5 bases short and J 8 bases short, with 21 bases between. Germline V gene sequence: CDR1 LNHDA, CDR2 SQIVND (reference sequence). The CDR3 coding sequence is TGTGCCAGTAGTCCTGCGGGCTTCCTACCCCCGGGCTACACCTTC. It encodes CASSPAGFLPPGYTF.

The genes are TRBV9 and TRBJ2-2; 8 bases are a match to TRBD2. The CDR3 length is 17 residues. Germline lookup yields CDR1 SGDLS and CDR2 YYNGEE. V shed 0 bases, J shed 0 bases, and the junction held 4 bases outside the gene matches. CDR3 sequence: CASSVGGGGTNTGELFF. Here the CDR3 DNA reads TGTGCCAGCAGCGTAGGTGGCGGGGGGACGAACACCGGGGAGCTGTTTTTT.

The chain joins TRBV28 to TRBJ1-2; tentative D call: TRBD1 (5 bases). CDR1 is MDHEN and CDR2 is SYDVKM in the germline V gene. This CDR3 spans 12 amino acids. V was shortened by 3 bases and J by 6 bases, with 8 bases between the two germline ends. CDR3 DNA sequence: TGTGCCAGCAGTTTTAAGGGGCATGGCTACACCTTC. Amino acids: CASSFKGHGYTF.

The sample holds one count of this clone. The V gene is TRBV10-3, the J gene TRBJ2-2; D gene ambiguous. This CDR3 is built from 11 residues. V dropped 11 bases and J dropped 1 base, with 5 bases sitting between them. Germline V CDR1 and CDR2: ENHRY, SYGVKD. CDR3 in amino acids: CAGRNTGELFF. The CDR3, as DNA: TGTGCCGGCCGGAACACCGGGGAGCTGTTTTTT.

The chain joins TRBV11-2 to TRBJ1-1, with D unclear. From germline, CDR1 is SGHAT and CDR2 FQNNGV. The CDR3 loop spans 16 amino acids. V was shortened by 0 bases and J by 2 bases, with 13 bases between the two germline ends. As DNA, the CDR3 is TGTGCCAGCAGCTTAGACCCCTACGGCCACAACACTGAAGCTTTCTTT. Its protein is CASSLDPYGHNTEAFF. Variable domain in full (rest from reference TRBV11-2 and TRBJ1-1): EAGVAQSPRYKIIEKRQSVAFWCNPISGHATLYWYQQILGQGPKLLIQFQNNGVVDDSQLPKDRFSAERLKGVDSTLKIQPAKLEDSAVYLCASSLDPYGHNTEAFFGQGTRLTVV.

The V and J genes are TRBV7-3 and TRBJ2-7; D might be TRBD2 (5 bases). Between the trimmed V and J ends, which lost 4 bases and 4 bases, there was a span of 20 bases. Germline CDR1 and CDR2: SGHTA and FQGTGA. The CDR3 spans 16 residues. The DNA of the CDR3 is TGTGCCAGCAGCTCCCCCCCCCGGGCACTAGTATACGAGCAGTACTTC. This encodes CASSSPPRALVYEQYF.

The V gene is TRBV7-8, the J gene TRBJ1-2; perhaps TRBD1 as D (6 bases). The CDR3 spans 14 residues. The ends were cut back, 2 bases at V and 4 bases at J, with 11 bases in the middle. Per the germline V gene, CDR1 is SGHVS and CDR2 is FQNEAQ. The CDR3: CASSLLRGAYGYTF. In DNA form, the CDR3 reads TGTGCCAGCAGCTTACTGCGGGGGGCCTATGGCTACACCTTC.

The chain combines TRBV18 with TRBJ2-7; D possibly matches TRBD1 or TRBD2 (5 bases each). Between the trimmed V and J ends, which lost 3 bases and 6 bases, there was a span of 15 bases. This CDR3 has 14 residues. The germline V gene encodes CDR1 KGHSH and CDR2 LQKENI. The CDR3 loop reads CASSPGVDLGEQYF. CDR3 in DNA: TGTGCCAGCTCACCGGGGGTCGACCTAGGCGAGCAGTACTTC.

This chain links TRBV14 with TRBJ1-1; weak D call: TRBD1 (6 bases). V lost 0 bases and J lost 1, with 12 bases in between. Germline CDR1 and CDR2: SGHDN and FVKESK. CDR3 length equals 16 residues. The CDR3 region is CASSQDPRGPNTEAFF. As DNA, the CDR3 is TGTGCCAGCAGCCAAGATCCTCGGGGGCCGAACACTGAAGCTTTCTTT.

This chain connects TRBV18 to TRBJ2-5; D uncertain. Trimming took 3 bases from V and 0 from J, leaving 2 bases between them. There are 12 residues in the CDR3. Germline CDR1 reads KGHSH; CDR2 reads LQKENI. This CDR3 is CASSPYQETQYF. In DNA, the CDR3 is TGTGCCAGCTCACCGTACCAAGAGACCCAGTACTTC. The entire variable domain, with the rest obtained from reference TRBV18 and TRBJ2-5, is as follows: NAGVMQNPRHLVRRRGQEARLRCSPMKGHSHVYWYRQLPEEGLKFMVYLQKENIIDESGMPKERFSAEFPKEGPSILRIQQVVRGDSAAYFCASSPYQETQYFGPGTRLLVL.

The table lists this clone with a count of one. The gene calls are TRBV28 and TRBJ2-7; TRBD2 might be the D (6 bases). The germline V gene has CDR1 MDHEN and CDR2 SYDVKM. The CDR3 is 19 residues long. V lost 2 bases, J lost 1 base, and 24 bases lay in between. CDR3 in amino acids: CASSLKLSSGTGNSYEQYF. The CDR3 DNA follows: TGTGCCAGCAGTTTAAAACTGAGTTCGGGGACTGGGAATTCCTACGAGCAGTACTTC.

The chain recombines TRBV5-4 with TRBJ2-7; either TRBD1 or TRBD2 may fit D (5 bases each). CDR1 SGHNT and CDR2 YYREEE come from the germline V gene (reference sequence). This CDR3 comprises 14 residues. Deletions cut 3 bases from V and 0 bases from J, with 10 bases between. The CDR3 loop is CASSYGTGSYEQYF. In DNA form, the CDR3 reads TGTGCCAGCAGCTATGGGACGGGCTCCTACGAGCAGTACTTC.

J is TRBJ2-3 and V is TRBV15; 8 bases match TRBD2. Germline CDR1 reads LNHNV; CDR2 reads YYDKDF (reference sequence). Trimming took 3 bases from V and 3 from J; bases not matched to a gene: 5. The CDR3 runs to 15 residues. This chain's CDR3 is CATSSLAGMTDTQYF. The CDR3 DNA follows: TGTGCCACCAGCAGTTTAGCGGGAATGACAGATACGCAGTATTTT.

This clone appeared a few times. This rearrangement joins TRBV30 to TRBJ1-2; D gene uncertain. In germline, CDR1 is GTSNPN, CDR2 SVGIG (reference sequence). This CDR3 has 11 residues. With 0 bases removed from V and 7 bases from J, the gap between germline ends came to 6 bases. CDR3 amino acids: CAWSVIGGYTF. The CDR3 DNA sequence: TGTGCCTGGAGTGTAATTGGTGGCTACACCTTC.

The chain is built from TRBV30 and TRBJ2-1; D not certain. Trimming shortened V by 4 bases and J by 15 bases, and 16 bases separated the two germline ends. This CDR3 spans 11 amino acids. Germline V gene lookup returns CDR1 GTSNPN and CDR2 SVGIG (reference sequence). In DNA, the CDR3 is TGTGCCTGGACGATGGCGGATCAGCTGTTCTTC. Amino acids: CAWTMADQLFF.

This clone occurred once. This CDR3 is CASSRQYQETQYF. The CDR3 bases are TGTGCCAGCAGTAGACAGTACCAAGAGACCCAGTACTTC. The chain is built from TRBV6-5 and TRBJ2-5; perhaps TRBD1 as D (5 bases). V was shortened by 5 bases and J by 0 bases, with 7 bases between the two germline ends. The CDR3 consists of 13 residues. CDR1 is MNHEY, CDR2 SVGAGI, per germline.

The chain carries TRBV5-4 and TRBJ2-2; weak D call: TRBD2 (6 bases). The CDR3 has 16 amino acids. The V end lost 0 bases, the J end lost 2 bases, and 11 bases lay between the germline ends. The germline CDR1 and CDR2 sequences are SGHNT and YYREEE (reference sequence). Here the CDR3 reads CASSLGAGLNTGELFF. The CDR3 DNA follows: TGTGCCAGCAGCTTGGGAGCGGGCCTCAACACCGGGGAGCTGTTTTTT. The variable domain in full, completed from reference TRBV5-4 and TRBJ2-2, reads ETGVTQSPTHLIKTRGQQVTLRCSSQSGHNTVSWYQQALGQGPQFIFQYYREEENGRGNFPPRFSGLQFPNYSSELNVNALELDDSALYLCASSLGAGLNTGELFFGEGSRLTVL.

V and J are TRBV25-1 and TRBJ2-5; D ambiguous. Germline V gene data show CDR1 as MGHDK and CDR2 as SYGVNS. V was shortened by 7 bases and J by 6 bases, with 18 bases between the two germline ends. This CDR3 is 14 amino acids long. Here the CDR3 reads CASTLPSPRQTQYF. In DNA, the CDR3 is TGTGCCAGCACCTTACCGAGCCCCCGACAGACCCAGTACTTC.

The chain has TRBV21-1 and TRBJ1-1; the DNA was not compared with TRBD1, the D call given in the table. TRBV21-1 is flagged as a pseudogene. This CDR3 has 14 residues. The CDR3 protein is CASSSPGRNTEAFF. The CDR3 nucleotides read TGTGCCAGCAGCTCCCCAGGCCGGAACACTGAAGCTTTCTTT.